This entry lists 26 T cell receptor beta chains sequenced from one sample in a study of OX40 agonist ivuxolimab in advanced cancers. The method was immunoSEQ multiplex PCR; TCRdb's version includes in-frame clones alone and lacks a portion of them. The table lists some 57,000 clones, about nine tenths of them singletons, with around 0.99% in the top ten. This sample comprised CD4+ or CD8+ T cells sorted from blood, obtained in a trial of the OX40 agonist ivuxolimab. These receptors all stem from an adult with an advanced solid tumor such as melanoma, head and neck, liver or kidney cancer.

This chain joins TRBV19 and TRBJ1-5; D call uncertain. Trimming pared 4 bases from V and 0 bases from J, leaving 13 bases between. The germline CDR1 and CDR2 sequences are LNHDA and SQIVND (reference sequence). This CDR3 is built from 16 residues. The CDR3 bases are TGTGCCAGTAGTACGTTGGGAACCTATAGCAATCAGCCCCAGCATTTT. It encodes CASSTLGTYSNQPQHF.

The chain couples TRBV7-2 to TRBJ1-3, with D uncertain. The V end lost 1 base, the J end lost 0 bases, and 7 bases lay between the germline ends. The germline gives CDR1 SGHTA, CDR2 FQGNSA. The CDR3 runs 15 residues. The CDR3 region is CASSLGRNSGNTIYF. Here the CDR3 DNA reads TGTGCCAGCAGCTTAGGGCGGAACTCTGGAAACACCATATATTTT.

The chain carries TRBV7-9 and TRBJ2-3, with D possibly matching TRBD1 (5 bases). V was clipped by 4 bases and J by 2 bases, with 10 bases between them. Germline V gene data show CDR1 as SEHNR and CDR2 as FQNEAQ (reference sequence). The CDR3 is made up of 14 amino acids. The CDR3 DNA follows: TGTGCCAGCAGCTCCCGACAGTACACAGATACGCAGTATTTT. Its translation is CASSSRQYTDTQYF. The full variable domain, with the rest looked up from reference TRBV7-9 and TRBJ2-3, is DTGVSQNPRHKITKRGQNVTFRCDPISEHNRLYWYRQTLGQGPEFLTYFQNEAQLEKSRLLSDRFSAERPKGSFSTLEIQRTEQGDSAMYLCASSSRQYTDTQYFGPGTRLTVL.

This clone was observed once. The V gene is TRBV6-1, the J gene TRBJ2-7, with D perhaps given as TRBD1 or TRBD2 (5 bases each). Between the trimmed V and J ends, which lost 4 bases and 1 base, there was a span of 20 bases. The V gene's germline CDR1 is MNHNS and CDR2 SASEGT. The CDR3 loop spans 17 amino acids. CDR3 residues: CASSGGRGSGGSYEQYF. DNA of the CDR3: TGTGCCAGCAGTGGAGGTAGGGGCTCAGGAGGTTCCTACGAGCAGTACTTC.

The gene calls are TRBV6-5 and TRBJ2-2; 10 bases align to TRBD1. Germline V CDR1 and CDR2: MNHEY, SVGAGI. Trimming took 6 bases from V and 6 from J; bases not matched to a gene: 4. The CDR3 has 14 amino acids. The DNA of the CDR3 is TGTGCCAGCAGGCTTGACAGGGGGCCCGGGGAGCTGTTTTTT. As protein: CASRLDRGPGELFF.

The J gene is TRBJ1-1, the V gene TRBV28, with D unresolved. The V end was cut by 5 bases, the J end by 0 bases, with 10 bases between. The CDR3 runs to 14 residues. Germline V gene sequence: CDR1 MDHEN, CDR2 SYDVKM. The CDR3 sequence: CASSAQDMNTEAFF. The CDR3 region has the DNA TGTGCCAGCAGTGCACAAGACATGAACACTGAAGCTTTCTTT. The full variable domain, completed using reference TRBV28 and TRBJ1-1, is DVKVTQSSRYLVKRTGEKVFLECVQDMDHENMFWYRQDPGLGLRLIYFSYDVKMKEKGDIPEGYSVSREKKERFSLILESASTNQTSMYLCASSAQDMNTEAFFGQGTRLTVV.

V is TRBV4-3 and J is TRBJ2-7; D uncertain. From germline, CDR1 is LGHNA and CDR2 YSLEER. V was pared by 0 bases and J by 4 bases, with 10 bases between. The CDR3 sequence is 14 residues long. The CDR3 protein is CASSQDPLGYEQYF. The CDR3 nucleotides are TGCGCCAGCAGCCAAGACCCATTGGGATACGAGCAGTACTTC.

The chain employs TRBV18 and TRBJ2-7, with D hard to call. CDR3 length equals 16 residues. Germline CDR1 is KGHSH and CDR2 is LQKENI. The V end lost 5 bases, the J end lost 9 bases, and 26 bases lay between the germline ends. CDR3 in amino acids: CASSMFDVRSSPAQYF. In DNA form, the CDR3 reads TGTGCCAGCTCAATGTTCGACGTAAGGAGTAGTCCTGCGCAGTACTTC.

The chain has TRBV7-2 and TRBJ2-5, with no clear D. From germline, CDR1 is SGHTA and CDR2 FQGNSA. Trimming pared 4 bases from V and 5 bases from J, leaving 11 bases between. The CDR3 covers 13 residues. This CDR3 reads CASSSRSEETQYF. The CDR3 DNA reads TGTGCCAGCAGCTCTAGATCGGAGGAGACCCAGTACTTC. Full variable domain (remainder filled in from reference TRBV7-2 and TRBJ2-5): GAGVSQSPSNKVTEKGKDVELRCDPISGHTALYWYRQSLGQGLEFLIYFQGNSAPDKSGLPSDRFSAERTGGSVSTLTIQRTQQEDSAVYLCASSSRSEETQYFGPGTRLLVL.

This clone appeared a single time. This chain connects TRBV9 to TRBJ2-1, with 7 bases fitting TRBD2. CDR1 and CDR2 (germline): SGDLS, YYNGEE. This CDR3 region has 15 residues. V was pared by 3 bases and J by 0 bases, with 3 bases of the junction left unmatched. In DNA, the CDR3 is TGTGCCAGCAGCGCCGGGACTAACTCCTACAATGAGCAGTTCTTC. It translates to CASSAGTNSYNEQFF.

This clone qualifies as medium-sized. The gene calls are TRBV9 and TRBJ2-1, with 9 bases that match TRBD2. CDR1 SGDLS and CDR2 YYNGEE come from the germline V gene. The CDR3 is 17 residues long. Trimming removed 0 bases from V and 7 bases from J; junction bases left unmatched: 11. CDR3 loop: CASSVEGFAGGLNEQFF. The CDR3 region has the DNA TGTGCCAGCAGCGTAGAAGGGTTTGCGGGAGGGCTAAATGAGCAGTTCTTC.

The rearrangement joins TRBV9 to TRBJ2-1, with D maybe TRBD2 (5 bases). The V end lost 4 bases, the J end lost 12 bases, and 14 bases lay between the germline ends. Germline-derived CDR1 and CDR2 are SGDLS and YYNGEE. The CDR3 has 12 amino acids. CDR3 DNA: TGTGCCAGCAGCAGACGGAGCGGACCGCAGTTCTTC. It translates to CASSRRSGPQFF.

The rearrangement links TRBV5-1 to TRBJ2-5; D remains ambiguous. This CDR3 region has 12 residues. CDR1 and CDR2 from the germline V gene are SGHRS and YFSETQ. V was cut by 4 bases and J by 2 bases, with 6 bases left in between. The CDR3 region has the DNA TGCGCCAGCAGCGAAAGACAAGAGACCCAGTACTTC. This translates into CASSERQETQYF.

V and J are TRBV14 and TRBJ1-3, with a tentative D call TRBD1 (5 bases). V lost 0 bases and J lost 0, with 9 bases in between. Germline V gene lookup returns CDR1 SGHDN and CDR2 FVKESK. This CDR3 is built from 16 residues. The CDR3 coding sequence is TGTGCCAGCAGCCAAGAGGCCGGGGGCTCTGGAAACACCATATATTTT. Residues: CASSQEAGGSGNTIYF.

The chain couples TRBV5-1 to TRBJ1-6, with 7 bases identical to TRBD1. The CDR3 sequence is 15 residues long. Germline V CDR1 and CDR2: SGHRS, YFSETQ. Trimming cost V 4 bases and J 6 bases; bases outside gene matches: 7. The CDR3, as DNA: TGCGCCAGCAGCCCCCGGACAGGTTCTAATTCACCCCTCCACTTT. Amino acids: CASSPRTGSNSPLHF. Using reference TRBV5-1 and TRBJ1-6 for the parts outside the CDR3, the full variable domain is KAGVTQTPRYLIKTRGQQVTLSCSPISGHRSVSWYQQTPGQGLQFLFEYFSETQRNKGNFPGRFSGRQFSNSRSEMNVSTLELGDSALYLCASSPRTGSNSPLHFGNGTRLTVT.

This clone showed up just once. This chain uses TRBV9 with TRBJ2-7, with unresolved D. Germline V lookup: CDR1 SGDLS, CDR2 YYNGEE. The CDR3 runs to 15 residues. V shed 2 bases and J shed 8 bases, with 20 bases lying between them. This chain's CDR3 is CASSVTPKDGTQQYF. DNA for the CDR3: TGTGCCAGCAGCGTTACTCCCAAGGACGGAACCCAGCAGTACTTC.

The chain carries TRBV5-6 and TRBJ2-5; 7 bases match TRBD2. This CDR3 has 13 residues. With V trimmed by 5 bases and J by 5 bases, 6 bases remained unmatched. From germline, CDR1 is SGHDT and CDR2 YYEEEE. CDR3 protein: CASRPGGRETQYF. As DNA, the CDR3 is TGTGCCAGCAGACCCGGGGGGAGGGAGACCCAGTACTTC.

This chain's CDR3 is CASRDRGQETQYF. DNA of the CDR3: TGTGCCAGCCGGGACAGGGGACAAGAGACCCAGTACTTC. The rearrangement joins TRBV7-8 to TRBJ2-5, with 10 bases matching TRBD1. The V and J ends lost 8 bases and 2 bases, in that order; junction bases with no gene match: 2. The germline V gene has CDR1 SGHVS and CDR2 FQNEAQ. The CDR3 has 13 residues.

There are a few counts of this clone. CDR3 residues: CASSTPQGSVTGELFF. The DNA of the CDR3 is TGTGCCAGTAGTACCCCGCAGGGTTCGGTCACCGGGGAGCTGTTTTTT. This chain uses TRBV19 with TRBJ2-2, with D possibly matching TRBD1 (5 bases). The CDR3 consists of 16 residues. V lost 4 bases and J 4 bases, leaving 16 bases between the germline ends. Germline assignment: CDR1 LNHDA and CDR2 SQIVND (reference sequence). The variable domain in full, with the rest retrieved from reference TRBV19 and TRBJ2-2, is DGGITQSPKYLFRKEGQNVTLSCEQNLNHDAMYWYRQDPGQGLRLIYYSQIVNDFQKGDIAEGYSVSREKKESFPLTVTSAQKNPTAFYLCASSTPQGSVTGELFFGEGSRLTVL.

This clone has a single count. V and J are TRBV7-9 and TRBJ2-7; the D gene is possibly TRBD1 (5 bases). CDR1 is SEHNR, CDR2 FQNEAQ, per germline (reference sequence). V was cut by 0 bases and J by 3 bases, with 9 bases left in between. This CDR3 is built from 14 residues. The CDR3 reads CASSLAGVDYEQYF. The CDR3 DNA follows: TGTGCCAGCAGCTTAGCAGGGGTCGACTACGAGCAGTACTTC.

CDR3 sequence: CASSPLGKNEQFF. For the CDR3, the DNA is TGTGCCAGCAGCCCGTTAGGGAAAAATGAGCAGTTCTTC. The chain has TRBV28 and TRBJ2-1; D uncertain. Trimming took 6 bases from V and 7 from J, leaving 13 bases between them. The CDR3 covers 13 residues. Germline V gene lookup returns CDR1 MDHEN and CDR2 SYDVKM.

The DNA of the CDR3 is TGTGCCAGCAGCTTAGGGGGTGGCGGGACCTACAATGAGCAGTTCTTC. Protein sequence: CASSLGGGGTYNEQFF. The chain combines TRBV11-3 with TRBJ2-1; D perhaps matches TRBD2 (6 bases). The ends were cut back, 1 base at V and 2 bases at J, with 12 bases in the middle. The CDR3 spans 16 residues. CDR1 and CDR2 from the germline V gene are SGHNT and YENEEA. Combining the CDR3 with reference TRBV11-3 and TRBJ2-1 gives the whole variable domain EAGVVQSPRYKIIEKKQPVAFWCNPISGHNTLYWYLQNLGQGPELLIRYENEEAVDDSQLPKDRFSAERLKGVDSTLKIQPAELGDSAVYLCASSLGGGGTYNEQFFGPGTRLTVL.

This chain uses TRBV29-1 with TRBJ1-2; unclear D gene. V was cut by 3 bases and J by 8 bases, with 19 bases left in between. The CDR3 runs to 14 residues. CDR1 and CDR2 (germline): SQVTM, ANQGSEA. The CDR3 nucleotides are TGCAGCGTTGACTCCAGATTAACCCCGGGAGGCTACACCTTC. Its protein is CSVDSRLTPGGYTF.

This clone was seen once. The V gene is TRBV7-9, the J gene TRBJ2-2, with 7 bases that match TRBD1. Germline-derived CDR1 and CDR2 are SEHNR and FQNEAQ (reference sequence). The junction had 7 bases not matched to a gene; V was cut back by 4 bases and J by 2 bases. The CDR3 has 16 amino acids. This chain's CDR3 is CASSSPGQFNTGELFF. The CDR3, as DNA: TGTGCCAGCAGCTCTCCGGGACAGTTTAACACCGGGGAGCTGTTTTTT.

The V and J genes are TRBV5-3 and TRBJ2-7, with D tentatively TRBD1 (5 bases). TRBV5-3 is an open reading frame whose function is uncertain. Between the trimmed V and J ends, which lost 1 base and 5 bases, there was a span of 16 bases. The CDR3 length is 15 residues. CDR3 amino acids: CARSLPRAVNDEQYF. For the CDR3, the DNA is TGTGCCAGAAGCTTGCCCAGGGCAGTTAACGACGAGCAGTACTTC.

This chain uses TRBV9 with TRBJ2-2; no clear D gene. This CDR3 region has 15 residues. Germline V gene lookup returns CDR1 SGDLS and CDR2 YYNGEE. Trimming pared 0 bases from V and 5 bases from J, leaving 11 bases between. The CDR3 DNA is TGTGCCAGCAGCGTAGGGGCAGGAGTTACCGGGGAGCTGTTTTTT. It translates to CASSVGAGVTGELFF.